A selection of T cell receptor beta chains follows, all from one sample in a study of vaccination and CD4 T cells after COVID-19. The antigens these receptors bind are not known. TCRdb ran MiXCR on the PCR reads and lists one entry per CDR3 protein. The profile shows 4,300 or so distinct CDR3 sequences, about a quarter of them singletons. Sequenced sample: CD4+ T cells from blood, cultured in vitro. Receptor source: a human donor who had recovered from COVID-19. CDR3s include the opening cysteine and the closing phenylalanine or tryptophan. Fields, in order: clone size, V gene, D gene, J gene, CDR3 protein, CDR3 DNA. The D gene is left open where the match is weak. Not every row has a clone size; where given, it reads once, few, many or a size class.

.,TRBV11-2,TRBD2,TRBJ2-5,CASSFGLAGQETQYF,TGTGCCAGCAGCTTCGGGCTAGCGGGCCAAGAGACCCAGTACTTC
medium-sized,TRBV20-1,TRBD2,TRBJ2-5,CSATGTSGGARETQYF,TGCAGTGCTACTGGGACTAGCGGGGGGGCGAGGGAGACCCAGTACTTC
.,TRBV7-2,.,TRBJ2-7,CASRYTDGNYEQYF,TGTGCCAGCAGATATACAGACGGAAACTACGAGCAGTACTTC
few,TRBV20-1,.,TRBJ2-3,CSARGAWAPIRTDTQYF,TGCAGTGCTAGAGGGGCGTGGGCCCCCATTAGGACAGATACGCAGTATTTT
few,TRBV5-4,.,TRBJ2-5,CASSRNTRGIQETQYF,TGTGCCAGCAGTCGAAATACGAGGGGGATCCAAGAGACCCAGTACTTC
.,TRBV6-1,.,TRBJ2-3,CASSDLFTDTQYF,TGTGCCAGCAGTGATCTGTTCACAGATACGCAGTATTTT
.,TRBV12-5,.,TRBJ2-1,CASAGLYNEQFF,TGTGCTAGTGCGGGCCTTTACAATGAGCAGTTCTTC
.,TRBV12-3/TRBV12-4,TRBD1,TRBJ1-3,CASSLVPLSRGLGNTIYF,TGTGCCAGCAGTTTAGTCCCCCTCAGCAGGGGGCTGGGAAACACCATATATTTT
.,TRBV18,TRBD1,TRBJ1-6,CASSPGQVNSPLHF,TGTGCCAGCTCACCGGGACAGGTTAATTCACCCCTCCACTTT
.,TRBV4-1,.,TRBJ1-4,CASSQVFWGTDEKLFF,TGCGCCAGCAGCCAAGTCTTCTGGGGTACCGATGAAAAACTGTTTTTT
medium-sized,TRBV12-3/TRBV12-4,TRBD1,TRBJ1-2,CASSPLLTGIYGYTF,TGTGCCAGCAGTCCCCTATTGACAGGGATCTATGGCTACACCTTC
.,TRBV6-1,TRBD1,TRBJ2-1,CASSEAAGGNEQFF,TGTGCCAGCAGTGAAGCTGCAGGGGGCAATGAGCAGTTCTTC
.,TRBV19,.,TRBJ1-6,CASSPGRAQSYNSPLHF,TGTGCCAGTAGTCCCGGACGGGCCCAGTCGTATAATTCACCCCTCCACTTT
.,TRBV12-3/TRBV12-4,.,TRBJ2-7,CASSVGQPGEQYF,TGTGCCAGCAGTGTCGGACAGCCGGGGGAGCAGTACTTC
.,TRBV5-1,.,TRBJ2-2,CASSLAAGELFF,TGCGCCAGCAGCTTGGCAGCCGGGGAGCTGTTTTTT
large,TRBV6-1,TRBD1,TRBJ1-4,CASSPAGTGHEKLFF,TGTGCCAGCAGTCCCGCGGGGACAGGGCATGAAAAACTGTTTTTT
once,TRBV4-1,TRBD1,TRBJ2-7,CASSHPGDRPYEQYF,TGCGCCAGCAGCCATCCTGGGGACAGACCCTACGAGCAGTACTTC
few,TRBV5-5,.,TRBJ1-1,CASSLEGTVAYAEAFF,TGTGCCAGCAGCTTGGAGGGGACTGTCGCGTACGCTGAAGCTTTCTTT
.,TRBV30,.,TRBJ2-7,CAWTRGHNEQYF,TGTGCCTGGACCCGGGGGCACAACGAGCAGTACTTC
.,TRBV19,.,TRBJ2-2,CASSRQPGAAGELFF,TGTGCCAGTAGCAGACAACCCGGGGCGGCCGGGGAGCTGTTTTTT
.,TRBV15,.,TRBJ1-5,CATSRDGAGYNQPQHF,TGTGCCACCAGCAGAGATGGGGCAGGGTACAATCAGCCCCAGCATTTT
few,TRBV2,.,TRBJ1-2,CASSEATANYGYTF,TGTGCCAGCAGTGAAGCTACAGCTAACTATGGCTACACCTTC
.,TRBV5-1,.,TRBJ2-5,CASSPLGGPQQETQYF,TGCGCCAGCAGCCCTCTTGGTGGTCCCCAGCAAGAGACCCAGTACTTC
once,TRBV2,.,TRBJ1-3,CASSKETFPSGNTIYF,TGTGCCAGCAGTAAAGAGACCTTCCCCTCTGGAAACACCATATATTTT
few,TRBV12-3/TRBV12-4,.,TRBJ2-7,CASGASPVYEQYF,TGTGCCAGCGGGGCCTCCCCAGTTTACGAGCAGTACTTC
.,TRBV30,.,TRBJ1-1,CAWSLSRGTEAFF,TGTGCCTGGAGCCTATCAAGGGGCACTGAAGCTTTCTTT
few,TRBV20-1,TRBD1,TRBJ1-5,CSAVKTGLNQPQHF,TGCAGTGCCGTGAAGACAGGGCTCAATCAGCCCCAGCATTTT
.,TRBV28,.,TRBJ1-5,CASSLGVPGVNAF,TGTGCCAGCTCTTTAGGGGTCCCGGGAGTCAACGCCTTT
few,TRBV5-4,.,TRBJ1-1,CASSFGRGDSNTEAFF,TGTGCCAGCAGCTTTGGACGGGGGGATTCGAACACTGAAGCTTTCTTT
medium-sized,TRBV7-8,TRBD1,TRBJ1-5,CASSLWTGSTNQPQHF,TGTGCCAGCAGCCTGTGGACAGGGTCGACTAATCAGCCCCAGCATTTT
.,TRBV12-5,.,TRBJ2-3,CASGGGGGTDTQYF,TGTGCTAGTGGTGGGGGTGGGGGCACAGATACGCAGTATTTT
.,TRBV7-9,.,TRBJ2-6,CASSSISSGANVLTF,TGTGCCAGCAGCTCCATTTCTTCTGGGGCCAACGTCCTGACTTTC
few,TRBV6-5,TRBD1,TRBJ2-7,CASSYSRTGVGEQYF,TGTGCCAGCAGTTACTCGCGGACAGGGGTCGGCGAGCAGTACTTC
.,TRBV7-2,.,TRBJ1-3,CASSLGDGSGNTIYF,TGTGCCAGCAGCTTAGGCGATGGCTCTGGAAACACCATATATTTT